These T cell receptor beta chains were read from a single sample in a study of blood T cell repertoires in COVID-19. Using immunoSEQ multiplex PCR, the repertoire was profiled, and TCRdb retains in-frame clones only, with some absent. The top ten clones hold approximately 15% of a sample with roughly 41,000 clones, 75% to 90% of them seen once. Material: peripheral blood. The receptors here all came from a human donor in a cohort sampled during active COVID-19. Each CDR3 is given with its conserved first and last residue. The D gene is left open where the match is weak. A row's size may be missing; if present it is once, few, many or a size class.

V: TRBV19
D: .
J: TRBJ1-5
size: .
CDR3: CASSIALQGKDQPQHF
DNA: TGTGCCAGTAGTATCGCCCTACAGGGAAAGGATCAGCCCCAGCATTTT

V: TRBV19
D: .
J: TRBJ1-1
size: few
CDR3: CASTTSRGDTEAFF
DNA: TGTGCCAGTACTACCTCCAGGGGCGACACTGAAGCTTTCTTT

V: TRBV27
D: .
J: TRBJ1-2
size: once
CDR3: CASRPQQGYNYGYTF
DNA: TGTGCCAGCAGGCCACAACAGGGATATAACTATGGCTACACCTTC

V: TRBV6-5
D: .
J: TRBJ2-5
size: .
CDR3: CASSLEPQYF
DNA: TGTGCCAGCAGCCTCGAGCCCCAGTACTTC

V: TRBV6-4
D: .
J: TRBJ2-1
size: .
CDR3: CASSESIYNEQFF
DNA: TGTGCCAGCAGTGAGTCTATCTACAATGAGCAGTTCTTC

V: TRBV15
D: TRBD1
J: TRBJ1-1
size: .
CDR3: CATSREGQGEAFF
DNA: TGTGCCACCAGCAGAGAGGGACAGGGTGAAGCTTTCTTT

V: TRBV7-2
D: .
J: TRBJ2-3
size: .
CDR3: CASSLAGGPTDTQYF
DNA: TGTGCCAGCAGCTTAGCGGGGGGGCCAACAGATACGCAGTATTTT

V: TRBV7-2
D: .
J: TRBJ1-4
size: .
CDR3: CASSLSSATNEKLFF
DNA: TGTGCCAGCAGCTTATCGAGTGCAACTAATGAAAAACTGTTTTTT

V: TRBV3-1/TRBV3-2
D: .
J: TRBJ2-1
size: .
CDR3: CASKSSDSPLGEQFF
DNA: TGTGCCAGCAAATCCTCGGACAGCCCCCTAGGCGAGCAGTTCTTC

V: TRBV6-5
D: TRBD2
J: TRBJ2-2
size: .
CDR3: CASTRAGGDTGELFF
DNA: TGTGCCAGCACACGGGCGGGAGGGGACACCGGGGAGCTGTTTTTT

V: TRBV5-5
D: .
J: TRBJ2-7
size: .
CDR3: CASSLAFREQYF
DNA: TGTGCCAGCAGCTTGGCCTTCCGCGAGCAGTACTTC

V: TRBV3-1/TRBV3-2
D: .
J: TRBJ1-5
size: .
CDR3: CASSPTGDWVQPQHF
DNA: TGTGCCAGCAGCCCAACGGGGGATTGGGTTCAGCCCCAGCATTTT

V: TRBV12-3/TRBV12-4
D: TRBD1
J: TRBJ1-1
size: .
CDR3: CASSPRQGAEAFF
DNA: TGTGCCAGCAGTCCCAGACAGGGGGCTGAAGCTTTCTTT

V: TRBV9
D: TRBD1
J: TRBJ2-2
size: .
CDR3: CASSAPGQGNTGELFF
DNA: TGTGCCAGCAGCGCCCCGGGACAGGGTAACACCGGGGAGCTGTTTTTT

V: TRBV7-8
D: TRBD2
J: TRBJ2-1
size: .
CDR3: CASSTPSGRAAGEQFF
DNA: TGTGCCAGCAGCACCCCTAGCGGGAGGGCCGCGGGTGAGCAGTTCTTC

V: TRBV4-3
D: TRBD1
J: TRBJ1-2
size: .
CDR3: CASSQDATGTGVYGYTF
DNA: TGCGCCAGCAGCCAAGATGCGACCGGGACAGGGGTCTATGGCTACACCTTC

V: TRBV5-1
D: .
J: TRBJ2-2
size: once
CDR3: CASSLDNGNTGELFF
DNA: TGCGCCAGCAGCTTGGATAACGGTAACACCGGGGAGCTGTTTTTT

V: TRBV7-9
D: .
J: TRBJ1-1
size: .
CDR3: CATRQFRNTEAFF
DNA: TGTGCCACGAGACAGTTCCGGAACACTGAAGCTTTCTTT

V: TRBV7-9
D: TRBD1
J: TRBJ2-7
size: .
CDR3: CASSHRGLYEQYF
DNA: TGTGCCAGCAGCCACAGGGGTCTGTACGAGCAGTACTTC

V: TRBV7-2
D: .
J: TRBJ2-2
size: .
CDR3: CASSLDTTGELFF
DNA: TGTGCCAGCAGCTTAGACACCACCGGGGAGCTGTTTTTT

V: TRBV4-3
D: TRBD1
J: TRBJ1-1
size: .
CDR3: CASSHSVGQGRVTEAFF
DNA: TGCGCCAGCAGCCATTCCGTCGGACAGGGCAGGGTCACTGAAGCTTTCTTT

V: TRBV12-3/TRBV12-4
D: .
J: TRBJ1-1
size: .
CDR3: CASSQVKNTEAFF
DNA: TGTGCCAGCAGTCAGGTTAAGAACACTGAAGCTTTCTTT

V: TRBV9
D: TRBD1
J: TRBJ1-1
size: once
CDR3: CASSVMGQGATEAFF
DNA: TGTGCCAGCAGCGTTATGGGACAGGGGGCCACTGAAGCTTTCTTT

V: TRBV19
D: TRBD1
J: TRBJ1-1
size: .
CDR3: CASKGTGEGTEAFF
DNA: TGTGCCAGTAAGGGGACAGGGGAGGGGACTGAAGCTTTCTTT

V: TRBV7-2
D: .
J: TRBJ2-5
size: .
CDR3: CASSPRTAQETQYF
DNA: TGTGCCAGCAGCCCACGGACAGCACAAGAGACCCAGTACTTC

V: TRBV2
D: TRBD1
J: TRBJ2-2
size: .
CDR3: CASRTQGTAGELFF
DNA: TGTGCCAGCAGGACACAGGGGACAGCCGGGGAGCTGTTTTTT

V: TRBV5-1
D: TRBD1
J: TRBJ2-1
size: .
CDR3: CASSLAGDRTTNEQFF
DNA: TGCGCCAGCAGCTTGGCCGGGGACAGGACGACCAATGAGCAGTTCTTC

V: TRBV7-9
D: .
J: TRBJ2-1
size: .
CDR3: CASNRGSGQLDNEQFF
DNA: TGTGCCAGCAATCGCGGGTCGGGACAATTAGACAATGAGCAGTTCTTC

V: TRBV11-3
D: TRBD1
J: TRBJ2-7
size: .
CDR3: CASSYDRGEQYF
DNA: TGTGCCAGCAGCTACGACAGGGGCGAGCAGTACTTC

V: TRBV5-1
D: .
J: TRBJ2-7
size: .
CDR3: CASSWDKTYEQYF
DNA: TGCGCCAGCAGCTGGGACAAAACCTACGAGCAGTACTTC